One sample yielded the 20 T cell receptor beta chains listed below, sequenced in a study of high-grade serous ovarian cancer treatment subgroups. The tumor samples were collected prior to definitive surgery or chemotherapy. Produced via immunoSEQ multiplex PCR; TCRdb's table is partial and in-frame only. The repertoire holds approximately 7,800 clones, with about 64% as singletons. Sequencing was performed on tumor tissue. Receptors originate from a human donor with high-grade serous ovarian cancer.

This chain's CDR3 is CASRAGGPGELFF. The CDR3 coding sequence is TGTGCCAGCAGGGCAGGGGGACCCGGGGAGCTGTTTTTT. The rearrangement uses TRBV2 and TRBJ2-2; 7 bases map to TRBD1. V shed 6 bases, J shed 6 bases, and the junction held 4 bases outside the gene matches. The germline V gene has CDR1 SNHLY and CDR2 FYNNEI. The CDR3 sequence is 13 residues long.

The rearrangement uses TRBV7-9 and TRBJ1-2, with 9 bases aligning to TRBD1. Trimming cost V 7 bases and J 4 bases; bases outside gene matches: 4. In germline, CDR1 is SEHNR, CDR2 FQNEAQ (reference sequence). The CDR3 consists of 13 residues. The CDR3, as DNA: TGTGCCAGCACATTGACAGGGGGCTATGGCTACACCTTC. Protein sequence: CASTLTGGYGYTF.

The rearrangement joins TRBV28 to TRBJ2-7; possibly TRBD1 or TRBD2 for D (6 bases each). V was shortened by 8 bases and J by 2 bases, with 13 bases between the two germline ends. CDR1 MDHEN and CDR2 SYDVKM come from the germline V gene. The CDR3 spans 13 residues. The CDR3 region has the DNA TGTGCCAGCGGACTACAGGGAACCTACGAGCAGTACTTC. It yields the protein CASGLQGTYEQYF.

Only one count was recorded for this clone. This chain connects TRBV4-1 to TRBJ2-1; D perhaps matches TRBD1 (7 bases). Germline V gene lookup returns CDR1 MGHRA and CDR2 YSYEKL. The CDR3 length is 17 residues. Trimming removed 4 bases from V and 2 bases from J, with 18 bases in between. This CDR3 reads CASSPRQGRETYNEQFF. CDR3 DNA: TGCGCCAGCAGCCCCCGACAGGGCCGGGAGACCTACAATGAGCAGTTCTTC.

The V gene is TRBV2, the J gene TRBJ2-7; D call uncertain. The V end was cut by 4 bases, the J end by 7 bases, with 8 bases between. The CDR3 covers 11 residues. Germline CDR1 reads SNHLY; CDR2 reads FYNNEI. CDR3 coding DNA: TGTGCCAGCAGTGGGCGATTGGAGCAGTACTTC. Translation gives CASSGRLEQYF.

The chain has TRBV7-9 and TRBJ1-1; no definite D call. Germline loops: CDR1 SEHNR, CDR2 FQNEAQ (reference sequence). Trimming shortened V by 2 bases and J by 3 bases, and 7 bases separated the two germline ends. This CDR3 contains 13 residues. CDR3 DNA sequence: TGTGCCAGCAGCTTACACAGAGACACTGAAGCTTTCTTT. Its protein is CASSLHRDTEAFF.

This clone has just one count. The rearrangement uses TRBV2 and TRBJ2-7, with D perhaps TRBD2 (5 bases). The CDR3 covers 15 residues. CDR1 SNHLY and CDR2 FYNNEI come from the germline V gene. The ends were cut back, 5 bases at V and 2 bases at J, with 16 bases in the middle. CDR3: CASSQRVGGTYEQYF. CDR3 bases: TGTGCCAGCAGTCAGAGGGTGGGCGGAACCTACGAGCAGTACTTC.

This clone was picked up one time. The V and J genes are TRBV5-8 and TRBJ2-2, with D perhaps being TRBD1 or TRBD2 (5 bases each). The CDR3 consists of 16 residues. Trimming cost V 4 bases and J 0 bases, with 13 bases left between them. Looked up from germline, CDR1 is SGHTS and CDR2 is YDEGEE. The CDR3 nucleotides are TGTGCCAGCAGCCAATCCGGGACGGCGAACACCGGGGAGCTGTTTTTT. Its protein product is CASSQSGTANTGELFF.

By frequency in the sample, this clone is medium-sized. The J gene is TRBJ2-4, the V gene TRBV19, with TRBD2 matching 7 bases. This CDR3 contains 17 residues. The germline V gene encodes CDR1 LNHDA and CDR2 SQIVND (reference sequence). J gave up 8 bases and V 6 bases, and 19 bases lay outside the gene matches. The CDR3 region has the DNA TGTGCCAGTAGCCCAGCGGTGGGAGGGAGGGTTGCCGACATTCAGTACTTC. This sequence encodes CASSPAVGGRVADIQYF.

The table lists this clone with a few counts. The chain links TRBV7-9 to TRBJ1-2; weak D call: TRBD1 (6 bases). The CDR3 contains 14 residues. Per the germline V gene, CDR1 is SEHNR and CDR2 is FQNEAQ (reference sequence). With 5 bases removed from V and 4 bases from J, the gap between germline ends came to 14 bases. For the CDR3, the DNA is TGTGCCAGCAGCCCAGGACAGTTGAGCTATGGCTACACCTTC. Its protein product is CASSPGQLSYGYTF.

The V and J genes are TRBV30 and TRBJ2-1; no definite D call. Germline V gene data show CDR1 as GTSNPN and CDR2 as SVGIG (reference sequence). V dropped 2 bases and J dropped 5 bases, with 13 bases sitting between them. The length of the CDR3 is 14 residues. The CDR3 loop is CAWSNGILNNEQFF. The CDR3 region has the DNA TGTGCCTGGAGTAATGGGATTTTGAACAATGAGCAGTTCTTC.

Relative to its sample, this clone is medium-sized (0.01 to 0.1%). The chain joins TRBV7-5 to TRBJ2-1; the table's D call of TRBD2 was not tested on the DNA. TRBV7-5 corresponds to a pseudogene. The CDR3 runs 15 residues. CDR3 residues: CVRSPRGGRGNEQFF. The DNA for the CDR3 is TGTGTCAGAAGCCCTAGGGGGGGACGCGGCAATGAGCAGTTCTTC.

The V gene is TRBV5-4, the J gene TRBJ2-5, with 9 bases aligning to TRBD1. CDR1 is SGHNT and CDR2 is YYREEE in the germline V gene (reference sequence). V lost 3 bases, J lost 2 bases, and 2 bases stayed unmatched. This CDR3 comprises 14 residues. CDR3 residues: CASSSGQGQETQYF. In DNA form, the CDR3 reads TGTGCCAGCAGCTCGGGACAGGGACAAGAGACCCAGTACTTC.

This chain connects TRBV5-1 to TRBJ2-1; a possible D gene is TRBD1 (6 bases). In germline, CDR1 is SGHRS, CDR2 YFSETQ. This CDR3 region has 14 residues. V lost 4 bases and J lost 6, with 14 bases in between. This CDR3 is CASSANRVSNEQFF. In DNA, the CDR3 is TGCGCCAGCAGCGCGAACAGGGTCTCCAATGAGCAGTTCTTC.

The J gene is TRBJ2-1, the V gene TRBV27; 12 nucleotides agree with TRBD2. Germline loops: CDR1 MNHEY, CDR2 SMNVEV (reference sequence). Losses at the gene ends were 2 bases for V and 4 bases for J; bases not matched to a gene: 9. This CDR3 is 18 amino acids long. This CDR3 is CASSLRGLAGGVYNEQFF. The DNA of the CDR3 is TGTGCCAGCAGTTTACGCGGGCTAGCGGGAGGGGTTTACAATGAGCAGTTCTTC.

In the case of this clone: This may stem from a read error, because a much larger clone lies one nucleotide away. The chain employs TRBV11-3 and TRBJ1-1, with D hard to call. Trimming shortened V by 3 bases and J by 1 base, and 3 bases separated the two germline ends. CDR1 and CDR2 (germline): SGHNT, YENEEA. The CDR3 runs to 12 residues. The CDR3 coding sequence is TGTGCCAGCAGCTTCGAGAACACTGAAGCTTTCTTT. It codes for CASSFENTEAFF.

J is TRBJ2-1 and V is TRBV7-3, with 9 bases that match TRBD1. Germline V gene sequence: CDR1 SGHTA, CDR2 FQGTGA. The J segment lost 6 bases and the V segment lost 5 bases, leaving 8 bases of the junction unmatched. There are 15 residues in the CDR3. CDR3 residues: CASSATGGPSNEQFF. The CDR3 DNA reads as TGTGCCAGCAGCGCTACAGGGGGCCCAAGCAATGAGCAGTTCTTC.

In its sample, this clone is medium-sized (0.01 to 0.1%). The CDR3 spells CASSFPDRGISTGELFF. CDR3 nucleotides: TGTGCCAGCAGTTTCCCCGACAGGGGGATAAGCACCGGGGAGCTGTTTTTT. This chain links TRBV28 with TRBJ2-2; TRBD1 agrees at 9 bases. This CDR3 has 17 residues. The germline V gene has CDR1 MDHEN and CDR2 SYDVKM. V lost 3 bases, J lost 4 bases, and 9 bases stayed unmatched.

The rearrangement joins TRBV27 to TRBJ2-3; either TRBD1 or TRBD2 may supply D (5 bases each). The CDR3 length is 16 residues. Trimming took off 6 bases at V and 2 bases at J, with 18 bases between the two ends. CDR1 is MNHEY and CDR2 is SMNVEV in the germline V gene (reference sequence). CDR3: CASRAYKGTYTDTQYF. CDR3 sequence (DNA): TGTGCCAGCAGAGCATACAAGGGGACCTACACAGATACGCAGTATTTT.

The chain recombines TRBV6-1 with TRBJ2-6, with D unclear. Per germline, CDR1 MNHNS and CDR2 SASEGT. The CDR3 is 16 residues long. The V end was cut by 1 base, the J end by 1 base, with 8 bases between. Here the CDR3 DNA reads TGTGCCAGCAGTGAAGGGACGGGTTCTGGGGCCAACGTCCTGACTTTC. This sequence encodes CASSEGTGSGANVLTF.